What follows are 5 T cell receptor beta chains derived from one specimen sequenced in a study of T cells in Graves' hyperthyroidism and ophthalmopathy. The investigators amplified TCR beta CDR3 regions from RNA transcripts. Initially, a first-round RT-PCR of the TCR CDR3 employed the HTBI primer set. Via MiXCR, TCRdb re-called the multiplex PCR reads, giving one row per CDR3 protein. Altogether nearly 750,000 distinct CDR3 sequences are present, roughly a third being singletons, with the ten largest covering around 29%. Sequencing used blood. All receptors come from a woman aged 40 to 49 with Graves' hyperthyroidism.

The rearrangement links TRBV9 to TRBJ1-1; 8 bases fit TRBD1. J was trimmed by 8 bases and V by 3 bases; bases with no gene match: 9. Germline CDR1 SGDLS, CDR2 YYNGEE. CDR3 length: 14 amino acids. The DNA of the CDR3 is TGTGCCAGCAGCGACCGGACAGGGAAGGTGGAAGCTTTCTTT. Its translation: CASSDRTGKVEAFF.

The CDR3 bases are TGTGCCAGCAGTGGGGAGACAGACTCTGGAAACACCATATATTTT. Its protein product is CASSGETDSGNTIYF. The rearrangement uses TRBV25-1 and TRBJ1-3; tentatively, D is TRBD1 (5 bases). CDR1 is MGHDK and CDR2 is SYGVNS in the germline V gene. The CDR3 is 15 amino acids. With 4 bases removed from V and 0 bases from J, the gap between germline ends came to 10 bases.

Of note for this clonotype: It may be a read error: a sequence one base away is much more abundant. This chain joins TRBV10-2 and TRBJ1-1; no clear D. The CDR3 totals 13 residues. Trimming pared 4 bases from V and 6 bases from J, leaving 12 bases between. CDR1 WSHSY and CDR2 SAAADI come from the germline V gene. CDR3 sequence: CASSGPGDSEAFF. The CDR3 nucleotides are TGCGCCAGCAGTGGACCCGGCGACTCTGAAGCTTTCTTT.

This clonotype was seen at least ten times. The chain carries TRBV2 and TRBJ2-7; perhaps TRBD2 as D (6 bases). The V end was cut by 4 bases, the J end by 6 bases, with 13 bases between. The CDR3 contains 13 residues. Germline assignment: CDR1 SNHLY and CDR2 FYNNEI. The CDR3 bases are TGTGCCAGCAGTGTAAGGATGGAGGGCGAGCAGTACTTC. As protein: CASSVRMEGEQYF.

Comments on this clonotype: The junction departs from germline at one end; a sequencing error may be responsible. The chain uses TRBV11-3 and TRBJ1-2, with TRBD1 matching 7 bases. CDR1 SGHNT and CDR2 YENEEA come from the germline V gene. This CDR3 is built from 13 residues. The CDR3 region has the DNA TGTGCCAGCAGCCGTCAGGGGGTCCATGGCTACGCCTTC. Translated, it gives CASSRQGVHGYAF.